The 2 T cell receptor beta chains listed next were all sequenced from one sample in a study of preoperative IRX-2 immunotherapy in early breast cancer. Profiled with immunoSEQ multiplex PCR; TCRdb holds only in-frame clones, not every one. This table has over 55,000 clones, approximately 93% appearing once. The treatment was: preoperative locoregional IRX-2 cytokine immunotherapy. The sample was gathered from a patient treated with IRX-2 immunotherapy. These receptors came from a human donor with breast cancer.

This chain uses TRBV6-5 with TRBJ2-2; 7 positions agree with TRBD2. Germline V gene sequence: CDR1 MNHEY, CDR2 SVGAGI. V dropped 1 base and J dropped 6; count of bases not matched to a gene: 2. This CDR3 contains 14 residues. The CDR3 spells CASSYLGGAGELFF. CDR3 DNA: TGTGCCAGCAGTTACTTGGGGGGGGCCGGGGAGCTGTTTTTT.

The chain is built from TRBV7-6 and TRBJ2-2, with 9 bases that match TRBD1. V shed 4 bases and J 6 bases; nucleotides not matched to a gene: 9. The CDR3 length is 16 residues. Per the germline V gene, CDR1 is SGHVS and CDR2 is FNYEAQ. Written as DNA, the CDR3 is TGTGCCAGCAGCTCCGGGACAGGGTTTTACGCCGGGGAGCTGTTTTTT. This sequence encodes CASSSGTGFYAGELFF.